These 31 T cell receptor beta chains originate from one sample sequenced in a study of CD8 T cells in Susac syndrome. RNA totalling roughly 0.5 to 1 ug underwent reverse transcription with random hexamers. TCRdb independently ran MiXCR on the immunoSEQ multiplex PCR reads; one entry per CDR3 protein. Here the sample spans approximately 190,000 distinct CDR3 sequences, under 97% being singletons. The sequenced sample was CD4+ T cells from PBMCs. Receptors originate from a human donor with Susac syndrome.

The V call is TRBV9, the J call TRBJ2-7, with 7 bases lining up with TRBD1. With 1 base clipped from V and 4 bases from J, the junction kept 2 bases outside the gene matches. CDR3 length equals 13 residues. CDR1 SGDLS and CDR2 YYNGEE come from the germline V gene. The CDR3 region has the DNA TGTGCCAGCAGCGTATCGACAGGGTACGAGCAGTACTTC. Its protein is CASSVSTGYEQYF.

The CDR3: CASSPDGDSNQPQHF. The DNA for the CDR3 is TGTGCCAGCAGCCCTGACGGGGATAGCAATCAGCCCCAGCATTTT. The rearrangement links TRBV16 to TRBJ1-5, with no clear D. Germline CDR1 KGHSY, CDR2 FQNENV. With 4 bases removed from V and 0 bases from J, the gap between germline ends came to 10 bases. CDR3 size: 15 residues.

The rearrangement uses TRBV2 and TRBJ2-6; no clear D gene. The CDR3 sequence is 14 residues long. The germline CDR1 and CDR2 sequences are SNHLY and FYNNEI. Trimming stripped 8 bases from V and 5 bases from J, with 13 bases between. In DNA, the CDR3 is TGTGCCAGCCGAAGGACGGTTCGGGCCAACGTCCTGACTTTC. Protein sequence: CASRRTVRANVLTF.

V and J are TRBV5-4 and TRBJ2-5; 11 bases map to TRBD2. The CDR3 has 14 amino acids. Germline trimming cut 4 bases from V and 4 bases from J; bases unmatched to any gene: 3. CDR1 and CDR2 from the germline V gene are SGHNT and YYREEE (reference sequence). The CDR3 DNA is TGTGCCAGCAGCACCGGACTAGCGGGAGAGACCCAGTACTTC. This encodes CASSTGLAGETQYF.

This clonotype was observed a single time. The CDR3 DNA sequence: TGTGCCATCAGAGGGACCTCCTACGAGCAGTACTTC. Translation: CAIRGTSYEQYF. The chain employs TRBV10-3 and TRBJ2-7; D is possibly TRBD1 or TRBD2 (5 bases each). The CDR3 has 12 residues. The V end was cut by 6 bases, the J end by 0 bases, with 6 bases between. The V gene's germline CDR1 is ENHRY and CDR2 SYGVKD.

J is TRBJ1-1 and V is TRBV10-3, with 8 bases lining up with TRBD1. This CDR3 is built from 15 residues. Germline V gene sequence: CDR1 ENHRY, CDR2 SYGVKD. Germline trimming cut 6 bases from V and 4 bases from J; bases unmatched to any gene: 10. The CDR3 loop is CAIRTPGQASTEAFF. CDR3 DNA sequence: TGTGCCATCAGGACGCCGGGACAGGCGAGCACTGAAGCTTTCTTT.

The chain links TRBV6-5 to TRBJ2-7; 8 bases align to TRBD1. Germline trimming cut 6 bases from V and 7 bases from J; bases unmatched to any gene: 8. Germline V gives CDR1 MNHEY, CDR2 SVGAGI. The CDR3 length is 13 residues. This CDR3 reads CASSGTGAREQYF. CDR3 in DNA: TGTGCCAGCAGCGGGACAGGAGCTCGGGAGCAGTACTTC.

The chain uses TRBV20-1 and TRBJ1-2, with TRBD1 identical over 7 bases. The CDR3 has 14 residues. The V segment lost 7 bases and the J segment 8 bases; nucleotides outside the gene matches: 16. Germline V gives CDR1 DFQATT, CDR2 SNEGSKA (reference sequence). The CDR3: CSVPAGGAPSGYTF. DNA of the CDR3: TGCAGTGTCCCGGCAGGGGGTGCCCCGTCGGGCTACACCTTC.

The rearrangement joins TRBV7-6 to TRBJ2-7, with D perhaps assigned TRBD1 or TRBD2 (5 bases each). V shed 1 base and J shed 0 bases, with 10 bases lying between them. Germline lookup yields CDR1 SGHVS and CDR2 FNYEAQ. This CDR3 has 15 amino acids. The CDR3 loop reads CASSLGEGSSYEQYF. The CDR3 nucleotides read TGTGCCAGCAGCTTAGGCGAGGGGAGCTCCTACGAGCAGTACTTC. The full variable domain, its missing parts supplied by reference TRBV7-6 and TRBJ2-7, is GAGVSQSPRYKVTKRGQDVALRCDPISGHVSLYWYRQALGQGPEFLTYFNYEAQQDKSGLPNDRFSAERPEGSISTLTIQRTEQRDSAMYRCASSLGEGSSYEQYFGPGTRLTVT.

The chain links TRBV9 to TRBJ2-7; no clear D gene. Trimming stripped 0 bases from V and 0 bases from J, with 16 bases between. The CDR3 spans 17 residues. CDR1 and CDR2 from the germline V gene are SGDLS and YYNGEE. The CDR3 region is CASSVGNRISGSYEQYF. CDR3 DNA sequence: TGTGCCAGCAGCGTAGGGAATAGGATCTCGGGCTCCTACGAGCAGTACTTC. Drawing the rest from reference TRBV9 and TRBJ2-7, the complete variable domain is DSGVTQTPKHLITATGQRVTLRCSPRSGDLSVYWYQQSLDQGLQFLIQYYNGEERAKGNILERFSAQQFPDLHSELNLSSLELGDSALYFCASSVGNRISGSYEQYFGPGTRLTVT.

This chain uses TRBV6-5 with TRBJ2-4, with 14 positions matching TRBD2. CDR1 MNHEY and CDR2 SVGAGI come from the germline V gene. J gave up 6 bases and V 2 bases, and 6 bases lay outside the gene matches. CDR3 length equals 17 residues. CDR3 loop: CASSYGTSGGRGNIQYF. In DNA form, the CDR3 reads TGTGCCAGCAGTTACGGGACTAGCGGGGGACGGGGAAACATTCAGTACTTC.

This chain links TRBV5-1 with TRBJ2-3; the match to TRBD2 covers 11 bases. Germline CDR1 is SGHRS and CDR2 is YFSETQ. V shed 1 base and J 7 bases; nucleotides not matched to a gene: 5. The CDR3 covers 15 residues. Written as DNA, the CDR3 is TGCGCCAGCAGCTTGTCGGGACTAGCGGAAAATACGCAGTATTTT. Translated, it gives CASSLSGLAENTQYF.

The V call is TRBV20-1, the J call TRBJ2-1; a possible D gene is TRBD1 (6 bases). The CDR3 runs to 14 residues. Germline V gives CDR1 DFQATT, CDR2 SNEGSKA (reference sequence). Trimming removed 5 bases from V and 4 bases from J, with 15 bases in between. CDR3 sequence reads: CSARGDIQYNEQFF. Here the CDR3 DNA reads TGCAGTGCTCGAGGGGACATACAATACAATGAGCAGTTCTTC.

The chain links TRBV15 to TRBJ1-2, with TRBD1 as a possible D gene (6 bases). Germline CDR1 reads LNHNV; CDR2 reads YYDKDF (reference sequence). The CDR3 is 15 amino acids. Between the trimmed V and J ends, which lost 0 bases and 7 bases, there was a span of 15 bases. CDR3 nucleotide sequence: TGTGCCACCAGCAGAGATAGGGGTGAGGACAGTGGCTACACCTTC. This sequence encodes CATSRDRGEDSGYTF. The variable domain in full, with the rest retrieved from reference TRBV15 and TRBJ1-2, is DAMVIQNPRYQVTQFGKPVTLSCSQTLNHNVMYWYQQKSSQAPKLLFHYYDKDFNNEADTPDNFQSRRPNTSFCFLDIRSPGLGDTAMYLCATSRDRGEDSGYTFGSGTRLTVV.

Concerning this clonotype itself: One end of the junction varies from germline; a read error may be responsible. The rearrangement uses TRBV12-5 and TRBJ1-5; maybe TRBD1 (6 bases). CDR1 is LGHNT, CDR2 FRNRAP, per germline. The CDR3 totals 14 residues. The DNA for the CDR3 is TGTGCTAGTGGTTTGTCAGGGGCGAATCGGCCCCAGCATTTT. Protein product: CASGLSGANRPQHF.

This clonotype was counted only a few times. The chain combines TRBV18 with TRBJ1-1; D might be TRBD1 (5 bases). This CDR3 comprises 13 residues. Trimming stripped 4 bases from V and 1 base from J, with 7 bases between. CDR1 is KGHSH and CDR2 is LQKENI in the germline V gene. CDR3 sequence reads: CASSLQANTEAFF. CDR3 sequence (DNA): TGTGCCAGCTCACTACAGGCGAACACTGAAGCTTTCTTT. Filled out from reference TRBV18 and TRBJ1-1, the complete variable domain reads NAGVMQNPRHLVRRRGQEARLRCSPMKGHSHVYWYRQLPEEGLKFMVYLQKENIIDESGMPKERFSAEFPKEGPSILRIQQVVRGDSAAYFCASSLQANTEAFFGQGTRLTVV.

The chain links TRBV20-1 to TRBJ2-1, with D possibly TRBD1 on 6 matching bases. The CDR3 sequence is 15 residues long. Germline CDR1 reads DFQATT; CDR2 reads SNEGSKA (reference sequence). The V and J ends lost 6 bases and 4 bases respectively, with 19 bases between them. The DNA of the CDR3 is TGCAGTGCCGAGGACAGCCGGATGTATTACAATGAGCAGTTCTTC. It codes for CSAEDSRMYYNEQFF.

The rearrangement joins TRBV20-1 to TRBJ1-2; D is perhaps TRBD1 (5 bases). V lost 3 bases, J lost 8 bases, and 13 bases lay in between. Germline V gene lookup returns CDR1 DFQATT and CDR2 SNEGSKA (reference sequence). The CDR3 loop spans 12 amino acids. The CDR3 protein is CSASRQLLGYTF. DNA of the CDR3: TGCAGTGCTAGTAGACAGCTCCTGGGCTACACCTTC.

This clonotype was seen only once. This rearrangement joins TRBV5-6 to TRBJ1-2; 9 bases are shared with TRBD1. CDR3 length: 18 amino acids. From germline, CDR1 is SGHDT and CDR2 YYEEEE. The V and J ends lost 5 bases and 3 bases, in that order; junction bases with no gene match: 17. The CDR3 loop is CASSHPPGQGTIHYGYTF. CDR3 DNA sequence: TGTGCCAGCAGTCATCCCCCGGGACAGGGTACTATTCACTATGGCTACACCTTC.

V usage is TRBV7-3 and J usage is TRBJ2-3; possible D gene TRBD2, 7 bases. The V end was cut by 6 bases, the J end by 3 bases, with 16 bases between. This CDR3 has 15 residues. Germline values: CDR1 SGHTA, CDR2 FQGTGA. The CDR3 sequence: CASSFAGAGTDTQYF. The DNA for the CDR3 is TGTGCCAGCAGTTTCGCGGGGGCCGGGACAGATACGCAGTATTTT.

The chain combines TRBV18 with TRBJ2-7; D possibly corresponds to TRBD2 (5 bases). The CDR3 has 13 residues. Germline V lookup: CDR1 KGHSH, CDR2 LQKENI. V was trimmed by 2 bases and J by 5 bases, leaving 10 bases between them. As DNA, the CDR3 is TGTGCCAGCTCACCAACGGGGAATGACGAGCAGTACTTC. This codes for CASSPTGNDEQYF.

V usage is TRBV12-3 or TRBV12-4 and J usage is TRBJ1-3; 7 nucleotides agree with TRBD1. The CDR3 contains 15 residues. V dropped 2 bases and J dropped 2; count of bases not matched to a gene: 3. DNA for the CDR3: TGTGCCAGCAGTTTATGGCAGGGGGCTGGAAACACCATATATTTT. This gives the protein CASSLWQGAGNTIYF.

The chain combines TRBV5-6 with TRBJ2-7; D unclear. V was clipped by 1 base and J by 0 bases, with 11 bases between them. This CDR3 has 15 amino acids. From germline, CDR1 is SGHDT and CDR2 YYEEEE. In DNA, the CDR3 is TGTGCCAGCAGCTTGACGCTGAGGAGCTCCTACGAGCAGTACTTC. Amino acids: CASSLTLRSSYEQYF.

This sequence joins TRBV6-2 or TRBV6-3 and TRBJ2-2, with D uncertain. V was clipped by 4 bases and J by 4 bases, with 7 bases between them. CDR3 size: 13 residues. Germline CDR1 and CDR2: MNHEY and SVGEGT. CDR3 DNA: TGTGCCAGCAGTTCTAGGGCCACCGGGGAGCTGTTTTTT. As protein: CASSSRATGELFF.

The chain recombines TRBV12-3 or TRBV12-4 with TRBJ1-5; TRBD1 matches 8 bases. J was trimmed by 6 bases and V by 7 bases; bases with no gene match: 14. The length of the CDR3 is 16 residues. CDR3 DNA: TGTGCCAGCAATTTTGAGGGGACAGGAGGTAGTCAGCCCCAGCATTTT. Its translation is CASNFEGTGGSQPQHF.

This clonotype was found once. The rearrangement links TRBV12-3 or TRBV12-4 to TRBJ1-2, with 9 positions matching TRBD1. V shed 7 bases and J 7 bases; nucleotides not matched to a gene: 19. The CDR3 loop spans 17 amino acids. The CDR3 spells CASTGTVGTGNEGGYTF. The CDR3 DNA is TGTGCCAGCACCGGGACCGTCGGGACAGGGAACGAAGGTGGCTACACCTTC.

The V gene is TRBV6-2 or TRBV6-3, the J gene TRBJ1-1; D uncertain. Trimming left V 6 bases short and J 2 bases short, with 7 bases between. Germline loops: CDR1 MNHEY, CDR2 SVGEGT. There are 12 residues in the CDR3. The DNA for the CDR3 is TGTGCCAGCAGGGATACAAACACTGAAGCTTTCTTT. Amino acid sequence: CASRDTNTEAFF.

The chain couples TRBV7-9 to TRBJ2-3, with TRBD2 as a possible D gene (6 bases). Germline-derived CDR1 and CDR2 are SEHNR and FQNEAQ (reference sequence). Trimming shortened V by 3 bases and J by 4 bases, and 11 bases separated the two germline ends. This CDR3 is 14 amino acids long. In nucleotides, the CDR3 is TGTGCCAGCAGCTTTAGCGGTTTGGCAGATACGCAGTATTTT. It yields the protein CASSFSGLADTQYF.

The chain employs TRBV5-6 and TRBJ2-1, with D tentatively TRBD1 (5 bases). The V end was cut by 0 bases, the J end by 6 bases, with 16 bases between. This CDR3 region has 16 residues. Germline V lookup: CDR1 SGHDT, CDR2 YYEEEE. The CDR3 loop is CASSLVLSRRGNEQFF. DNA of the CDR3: TGTGCCAGCAGCTTGGTTCTCTCTAGAAGGGGCAATGAGCAGTTCTTC.

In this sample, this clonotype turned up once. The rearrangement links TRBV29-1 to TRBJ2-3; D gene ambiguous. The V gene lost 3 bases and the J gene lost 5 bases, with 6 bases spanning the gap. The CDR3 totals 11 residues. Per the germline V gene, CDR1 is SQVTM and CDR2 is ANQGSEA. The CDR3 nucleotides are TGCAGCGTTGACCGACTAGATACGCAGTATTTT. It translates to CSVDRLDTQYF.

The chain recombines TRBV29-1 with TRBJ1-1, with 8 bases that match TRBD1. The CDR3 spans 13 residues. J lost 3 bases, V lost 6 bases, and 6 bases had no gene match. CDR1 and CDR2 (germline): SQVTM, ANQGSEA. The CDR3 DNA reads TGCAGCGTATCCGGGACAGGACACACTGAAGCTTTCTTT. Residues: CSVSGTGHTEAFF.